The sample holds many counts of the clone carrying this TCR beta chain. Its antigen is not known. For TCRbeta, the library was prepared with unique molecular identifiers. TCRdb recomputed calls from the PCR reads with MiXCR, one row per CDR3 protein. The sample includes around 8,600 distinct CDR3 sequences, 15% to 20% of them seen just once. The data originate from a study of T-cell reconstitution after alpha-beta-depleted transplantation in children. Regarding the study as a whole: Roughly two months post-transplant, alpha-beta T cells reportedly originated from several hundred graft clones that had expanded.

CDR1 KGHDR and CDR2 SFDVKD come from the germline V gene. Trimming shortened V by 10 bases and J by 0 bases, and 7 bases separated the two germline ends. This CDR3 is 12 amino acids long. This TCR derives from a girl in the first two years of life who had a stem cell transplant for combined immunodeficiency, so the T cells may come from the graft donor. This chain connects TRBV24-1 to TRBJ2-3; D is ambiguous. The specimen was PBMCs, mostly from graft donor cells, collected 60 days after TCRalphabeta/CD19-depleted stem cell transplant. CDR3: CATSQSTDTQYF. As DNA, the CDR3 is TGTGCCACGTCCCAGAGCACAGATACGCAGTATTTT.